This T cell receptor (beta chain) was sequenced in a study of ipilimumab plus nivolumab after autologous stem cell transplantation. J lost 7 bases, V lost 5 bases, and 6 bases had no gene match. The germline V gene has CDR1 SQVTM and CDR2 ANQGSEA. The CDR3 has 12 amino acids. Checkpoint therapy with ipilimumab 1 mg/kg began 14 to 28 days after transplant. Using immunoSEQ multiplex PCR, the repertoire was profiled, and TCRdb retains in-frame clones only, with some absent. Seen here are about 3,100 clones, under 80% observed once, and the top ten hold about 10%. This TCR was sampled from a male donor with primary mediastinal lymphoma. This material consisted of PBMCs, taken in a trial of ipilimumab plus nivolumab as post-transplant consolidation. The chain has TRBV29-1 and TRBJ1-1; TRBD1 matches 8 bases. The CDR3 loop is CSVQGASYEAFF. In DNA, the CDR3 is TGCAGCGTTCAGGGGGCGAGTTATGAAGCTTTCTTT.